This TCR beta chain was recorded in a study of blood T cells in healthy people across ages (dated by TCRdb to between 2014 and 2017). Broadly, across the study: In model experiments, roughly one uniquely barcoded TCR beta cDNA molecule per two T cells was captured by template switching. The donors were divided into four age groups: young (average 16 years), middle-aged (about 39), aged (approximately 62) and long-lived (roughly 88). The study measured age-related changes in TCR beta repertoire diversity using deep sequencing normalized with unique cDNA molecular identifiers. Using the same blood draw, the study looked at two additional independent replicas of 1 million unique cDNA reads for two donors, one aged 18 to 30 and the other aged 80 or older. To avoid experimental bias, donors of different ages were distributed randomly across sequencing lanes.

Study-wide findings and limitations: There was a strong correlation between observed TCR beta diversity and the percentage of naive T cells measured by flow cytometry. The CMV infection status of donors was not known, potentially confounding age-related changes in expanded clonotypes. As age increased, observed TCR beta diversity per million T cells dropped in a roughly linear way, and a significant reduction was already evident by age around 41. Total diversity estimates from one million sequenced T cells were considered lower bounds and underestimates. Compared with the aged group, more naive CD4+ T cells, fewer expanded clones and increased TCR diversity were shown by the long-lived group, suggesting age selection. Since profiling was done on bulk unsorted PBMCs, naive and antigen-experienced compartments could not be conclusively compared.

The sample holds many counts of this clonotype. Its antigen target is currently unknown. The record has no base qualities; no much larger clone is one base away. The CDR3 spans 14 residues, from the cysteine through the phenylalanine. The entry retains the CDR3 DNA only, 42 bases that are in frame from base 1. V lost 3 bases and J lost 3 bases, and the count of bases not matched to a germline gene is 1. CDR1 and CDR2 are read off the germline V gene as SGHTA and FQGNSA. Systemically healthy Caucasian individuals from Russia, 39 in total and aged about 6 to 90 years, were included as donors. Roughly 9.5 milliliters of peripheral blood were drawn from each donor into EDTA-treated Vacutainer tubes. Ficoll-Paque density-gradient centrifugation was used to isolate PBMCs, with at least 7 million per sample. Total RNA, at least 5 micrograms per sample, was extracted from PBMCs with Trizol reagent. For every donor, flow cytometry on a PBMC aliquot measured the percentage of naive CD45RAhigh/CD27high T cells.

The library was obtained by 5' RACE. A second PCR of about 7 to 12 cycles was run with a J-beta primer mix and a sample-barcoded 5' primer. Each TCR beta cDNA molecule received a unique molecular identifier from a template-switch 5' adaptor carrying 12 random nucleotides. Each sample yielded at least 3 million CDR3-containing paired-end reads. First-strand cDNA synthesis was performed from all RNA using the Mint cDNA synthesis kit, with priming by a TRBC-specific oligonucleotide. Following uracil-DNA glycosylase treatment, a first 18-cycle PCR with universal primers M1SS and BC2_uni_R was performed on all cDNA. The authors' analysis ran thus. For normalization, 1 million high-quality reads were randomly selected from each sample, with every read carrying a distinct molecular identifier. Reads with shared molecular identifiers were discarded instead of being binned into consensus sequences. MiTCR, run with a Q25 quality threshold and the strictest error-elimination algorithm, handled CDR3 identification, clonotype clustering and error correction. Lower-bound total TCR beta diversity was estimated with a nonparametric unseen species model using Euler transformation. TCRdb's own reprocessing of the public reads used fastp at Q25 and MiXCR and kept productive beta chains. Entries are consolidated by CDR3 protein sequence, retaining the most common genes and DNA. The V and J calls, along with clone size, are taken from TCRdb and not from the paper's own processing. The sample table lists 1.8 million or so distinct CDR3 sequences, more than 35% of them with a count of one. The ten largest clones represent roughly 24% of the sample.

Sequenced input: blood. The rearranged chain carries TRBV7-2 and TRBJ2-5; 10 bases in the junction line up with TRBD2. The source is a human donor in good health. The CDR3: CASSFGLAEETQYF. The DNA sequence reads TGTGCCAGCAGCTTTGGACTAGCGGAAGAGACCCAGTACTTC.